This record concerns one T cell receptor beta chain sequence. No antigen is known for it. No base quality values were provided; no much bigger clone lies one nucleotide off. This sample stems from a study of beta chain features in type 1 diabetes (dated by TCRdb to the late 2010s). The study in broad terms: Patients and healthy donors did not differ in mean age, gender distribution, total cell number or subset yield. A total of 90 million to 120 million sorted cells were examined across all samples, and a strong correlation was observed between cell number per subset and RNA yield. Regulatory and stem cell-like memory subsets were obtained from only 8 patients and roughly 8 healthy donors, while naive and central memory subsets were obtained from all 28 donors. The study compared TCRB repertoires of sorted circulating CD4+ T cell subsets between recently diagnosed type 1 diabetes patients and matched healthy donors.

On the study overall, not on this receptor specifically: Because cDNA rather than genomic DNA was sequenced, highly expressing activated cells could have been over-represented, although no difference in activation and CD3 levels was found between groups. A moderate but significant shortening of TCRB CDR3 length was observed in type 1 diabetes patients in all four CD4+ subsets. Naive, central memory and regulatory TCRB repertoires appeared to be more similar among patients than among healthy donors. Because small numbers of individuals were included in the HLA sub-analyses, any influence of HLA type on TCRB rearrangement was left unresolved. PCR may preferentially amplify shorter templates, but because patient and control samples were amplified and corrected together, any resulting skew would affect both groups equally. Patients with type 1 diabetes made fewer insertions and deleted more nucleotides at VDJ recombination sites, implying thymic rearrangement abnormalities.

From each donor, a single peripheral blood sample of 95 to 150 mL on average was drawn into heparinised tubes. Using a panel that included CD45RO, CCR7, CD25, CD127, CD95 and CD27, naive, central memory, regulatory and stem cell-like memory CD4+ T cells were sorted on a BD FACSAria II. Every sorted population had a purity above 95%. PBMCs were isolated right away by Lymphoprep density gradient centrifugation and were stained directly, without culture. To minimize batch effects, samples were stained and sorted in pairs, one healthy donor with one patient per experiment. The entire isolated RNA was reverse transcribed using the High Capacity cDNA Reverse Transcription Kit, and thus expressed TCRB transcripts were sequenced. Deep immunoSEQ sequencing was performed on naive, central memory and regulatory T cell samples, with an average of roughly 3.3 million total reads per sample. Sorted cells were lysed in RLT buffer and RNA was extracted with DNase-treated RNeasy Micro or Mini kits, depending on cell number. Each cell subset was processed separately to prevent cross-contamination, with patient and healthy donor samples processed together. TCRB sequences were amplified from cDNA with the immunoSEQ multiplex PCR, producing 87-bp fragments spanning the CDR3 region. Sequencing of the amplicons was done on the Illumina HiSeq platform. Under the source paper's analysis protocol: Synthetic template baselines were used to correct PCR bias computationally, reads within Hamming distance 2 were collapsed together, and singletons that could not be merged were discarded. Reads were aligned to IMGT to assign V, D and J genes, CDR3 length, and insertions or deletions at six rearrangement sites. Clonotype counts were normalized to sorted cell number within each subset before computing true diversity and Gini coefficients with the tcR R package. Repertoire sharing was quantified using the overlap coefficient calculated on TCRB nucleotide sequences. Out-of-frame TCRB sequences from naive cells were analyzed to stand in for the pre-selection repertoire. Sourced from immuneACCESS, this table was stored by TCRdb with only in-frame sequences that have V and J called. A share of the clones is absent; for the studies checked, an unresolved V gene accounts for under half, and the remainder has no known explanation. The V and J calls and clone size were taken over from that table, and D and trimming were inferred from the DNA. The sample table shows under 900,000 clones, and roughly a sixth are seen once. The ten biggest clones cover 0.023% of the sample.

V and J are trimmed by 6 bases and 2 bases, and the gene matches miss 7 bases of the junction. Including the terminal cysteine and phenylalanine, the CDR3 comprises 15 residues. Only CDR3 DNA remains: 45 bases, in frame from the first base. Via the germline V gene, CDR1 is MDHEN and CDR2 SYDVKM. The V gene is TRBV28 and the J gene is TRBJ1-5, and 7 bases in between align with TRBD1. This receptor was identified in a woman between 18 and 29 years old in good health. Sample: naive CD4+ T cells from blood. In light of the paper, this sample's cell subset or site label describes: true naive CD4+ T cells. The CDR3 is CASSLQGLGNQPQHF. The nucleotide sequence reads TGTGCCAGCAGCCTACAGGGGTTGGGCAATCAGCCCCAGCATTTT. Extended through the reference TRBV28 and TRBJ1-5 proteins, this CDR3 yields the full variable domain: DVKVTQSSRYLVKRTGEKVFLECVQDMDHENMFWYRQDPGLGLRLIYFSYDVKMKEKGDIPEGYSVSREKKERFSLILESASTNQTSMYLCASSLQGLGNQPQHFGDGTRLSIL.